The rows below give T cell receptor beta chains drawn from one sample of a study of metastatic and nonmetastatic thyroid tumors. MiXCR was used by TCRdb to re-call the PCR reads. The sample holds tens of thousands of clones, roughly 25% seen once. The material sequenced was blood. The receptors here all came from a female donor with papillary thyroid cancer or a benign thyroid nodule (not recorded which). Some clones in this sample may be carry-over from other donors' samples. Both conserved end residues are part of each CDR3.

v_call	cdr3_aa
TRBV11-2	CASILDPSRYNEQFF
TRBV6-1	CASRRDFYNEQFF
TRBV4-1	CASSPRQGSGNTIYF
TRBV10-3	CAIRRDLSTDTQYF
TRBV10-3	CAISEGTGADSPLHF
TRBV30	CAWRLNRGQGTYGYTF
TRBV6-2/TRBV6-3	CVSSYSAIQAFF
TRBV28	CASIPNTGTGSYEQYF
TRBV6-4	CASSDSKRVGGYTF
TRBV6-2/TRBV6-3	CASSYWVSNTEAFF
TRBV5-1	CASSGGTSGRDEQFF
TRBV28	CASMFGRGYGYTF
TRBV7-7	CASGASSTDTQYF
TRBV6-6	CASSYREINYGYTF
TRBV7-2	CASSLASGGRAGELFF
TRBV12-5	CASGLNQLADTQYF
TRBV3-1	CASSQGWASYNEQFF
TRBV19	CASSIEVPESSGNTIYF
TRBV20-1	CSASGGLVEKLFF
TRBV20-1	CSDPGSDEEYF
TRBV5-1	CASRRAINEQFF
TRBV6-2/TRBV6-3	CASSYIGLAEKNIQYF
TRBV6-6	CASSYGQEKGAKNIQYF
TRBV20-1	CSVRRGLSTDTQYF
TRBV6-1	CASRRQVVDTGELFF
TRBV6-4	CASSEEGGPDSNQTQHF
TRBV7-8	CASSLAGSYEQYF
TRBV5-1	CASSQDRSPLHF
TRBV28	CATSFGLGRAEQYF
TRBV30	CAWKWQRDTEAFF
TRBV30	CAWSRGGMNTEAFF
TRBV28	CASSRQGPSYGYTF
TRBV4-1	CASSQGLAGTYEQYF
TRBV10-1	CASSNDRIEKLFF
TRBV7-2	CASSRGSELPYF
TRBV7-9	CASSTSGDTGELFF
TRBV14	CASSGGRGYGYTF
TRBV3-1	CASSQGSPSVWEQYF
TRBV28	CASTLLVAGELFF
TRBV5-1	CASFVGGFAGANVLTF
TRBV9	CASNERGDAYEQYF
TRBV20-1	CSASGAADSGNTIYF
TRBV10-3	CAIIVTGVRNTIYF
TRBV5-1	CASSLAGTSGLETQYF
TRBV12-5	CASGLVPNEQYF
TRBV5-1	CASSLEGAGTNEQFF
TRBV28	CASTEGSSTEAFF
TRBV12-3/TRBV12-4	CASSLGVLYEQYF
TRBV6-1	CASRSQGAGQPQHF
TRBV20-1	CSARDPLRGLYNEQFF